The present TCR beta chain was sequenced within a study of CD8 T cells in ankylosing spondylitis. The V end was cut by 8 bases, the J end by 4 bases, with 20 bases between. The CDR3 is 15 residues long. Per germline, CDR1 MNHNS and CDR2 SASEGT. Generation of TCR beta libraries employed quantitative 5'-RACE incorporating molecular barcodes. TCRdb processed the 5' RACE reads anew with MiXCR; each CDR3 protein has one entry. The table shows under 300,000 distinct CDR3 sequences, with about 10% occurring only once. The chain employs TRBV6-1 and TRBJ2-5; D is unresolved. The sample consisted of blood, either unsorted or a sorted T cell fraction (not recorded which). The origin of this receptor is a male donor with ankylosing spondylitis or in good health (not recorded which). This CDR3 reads CASRPEVALRETQYF. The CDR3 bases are TGTGCCAGCCGCCCCGAGGTGGCGCTCAGAGAGACCCAGTACTTC.